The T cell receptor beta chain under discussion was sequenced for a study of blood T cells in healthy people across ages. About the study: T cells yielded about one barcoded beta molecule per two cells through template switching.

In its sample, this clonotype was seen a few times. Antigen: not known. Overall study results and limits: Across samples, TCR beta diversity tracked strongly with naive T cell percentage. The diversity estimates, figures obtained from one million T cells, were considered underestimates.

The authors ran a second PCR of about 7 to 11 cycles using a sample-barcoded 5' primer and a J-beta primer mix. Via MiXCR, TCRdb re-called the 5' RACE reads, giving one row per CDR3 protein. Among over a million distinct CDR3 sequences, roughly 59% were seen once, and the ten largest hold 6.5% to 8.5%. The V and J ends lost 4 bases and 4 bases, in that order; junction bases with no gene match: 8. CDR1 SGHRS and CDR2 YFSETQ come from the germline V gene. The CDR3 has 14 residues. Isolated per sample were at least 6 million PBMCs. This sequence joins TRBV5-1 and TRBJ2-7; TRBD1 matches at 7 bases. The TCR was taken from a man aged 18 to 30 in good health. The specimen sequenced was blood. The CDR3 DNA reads TGCGCCAGCAGCGACCAGGACAGGTCTTACGAGCAGTACTTC. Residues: CASSDQDRSYEQYF.